These T cell receptor beta chains were read from a single sample in a study of siplizumab effects on memory and regulatory T cells. TCRdb keeps only in-frame clones here, not all; method: immunoSEQ multiplex PCR. The table shows tens of thousands of clones, with 85% to 95% occurring only once. The sequenced material came from CD8+ T cells sorted from blood. These receptors came from a human donor in good health. CDR3s include the opening cysteine and the closing phenylalanine or tryptophan. A D gene is named only where the DNA matches it firmly. Size is stated for part of the rows, as once, few or many counts, or as a class when the clone is expanded.

V	size	D	J	DNA	CDR3
TRBV18	-	TRBD1	TRBJ2-3	TGTGCCAGCTCACCACCTTCGGGACAGAACACAGATACGCAGTATTTT	CASSPPSGQNTDTQYF
TRBV30	-	-	TRBJ2-7	TGTGCCTGCCTTGCCCGGACGGAAAACCCTTTGATCGAGCAGTACTTC	CACLARTENPLIEQYF
TRBV14	-	TRBD2	TRBJ2-7	TGTGCCAGCAGCCTCTTCGGGACTAGCAATTACGAGCAGTACTTC	CASSLFGTSNYEQYF
TRBV4-1	-	TRBD2	TRBJ2-2	TGCGCCAGCAGCCAATCTGGGGGACTAGCGGTAGGCATCGGGGAGCTGTTTTTT	CASSQSGGLAVGIGELFF
TRBV19	-	TRBD2	TRBJ2-3	TGTGCCAGTAGTATCATCGCGGGAGGGCCTGGGTCAGATACGCAGTATTTT	CASSIIAGGPGSDTQYF
TRBV10-2	-	-	TRBJ2-3	TGCGCCAGCAGCCACGCAGATACGCAGTATTTT	CASSHADTQYF
TRBV27	-	TRBD2	TRBJ2-1	TGTGCCAGCAGTCCTAGACTAGCTATGTATGAGCAGTTCTTC	CASSPRLAMYEQFF
TRBV28	-	-	TRBJ1-2	TGTGCCAGCACCGCTTTTGGGGGAGGCTATGGCTACACCTTC	CASTAFGGGYGYTF
TRBV5-4	-	-	TRBJ1-2	TGTGCCAGCAGCTTGGGGGGATTAGATATCTATGGCTACACCTTC	CASSLGGLDIYGYTF
TRBV4-1	once	-	TRBJ2-5	TGCGCCAGCAGCCATCCTGTGGGGACGAAAGAGACCCAGTACTTC	CASSHPVGTKETQYF
TRBV14	-	-	TRBJ2-5	TGTGCCAGCAGCCAAGATACAACCGGTCGGGGGGAGACCCAGTACTTC	CASSQDTTGRGETQYF
TRBV6-5	once	-	TRBJ2-2	TGTGCCAGCAGACTGGGGCCGGGCGGGGAGCTGTTTTTT	CASRLGPGGELFF
TRBV2	-	-	TRBJ1-5	TGTGCCAGCAGTGATTCTGGCAATCAGCCCCAGCATTTT	CASSDSGNQPQHF
TRBV4-1	-	TRBD2	TRBJ2-1	TGCGCCAGCAGCCAAGATAGACTAGCGTACCCCTACAATGAGCAGTTCTTC	CASSQDRLAYPYNEQFF
TRBV27	-	-	TRBJ2-7	TGTGCCAGCAGTCCGAGTACGGGGTCATACGAGCAGTACTTC	CASSPSTGSYEQYF
TRBV7-9	-	TRBD2	TRBJ2-3	TGTGCCAGCAGTCTCGGGACTAGCGGTCACGATACGCAGTATTTT	CASSLGTSGHDTQYF
TRBV28	-	-	TRBJ1-5	TGTGCCAGCAGGAGCAATCAGCCCCAGCATTTT	CASRSNQPQHF
TRBV7-6	-	-	TRBJ2-7	TGTGCCAGCAGCTTAGAGACTACTCAGGCCTACGAGCAGTACTTC	CASSLETTQAYEQYF
TRBV7-3	-	TRBD2	TRBJ2-2	TGTGCCAGCAGCTTAGGCCTAGCGGGAGTCACCGGGGAGCTGTTTTTT	CASSLGLAGVTGELFF
TRBV7-8	-	-	TRBJ1-3	TGTGCCAGCAGCTTAGATACAGGACTTACATCTGGAAACACCATATATTTT	CASSLDTGLTSGNTIYF
TRBV19	-	TRBD2	TRBJ2-1	TGTGCCAGTAGTAGTACTAGCGGTTACAATGAGCAGTTCTTC	CASSSTSGYNEQFF
TRBV4-2	-	TRBD2	TRBJ2-7	TGTGCCAGCAGCCACCCAGTAGCGGGAGCGTACGAGCAGTACTTC	CASSHPVAGAYEQYF
TRBV7-3	-	TRBD2	TRBJ2-1	TGTGCCAGCAGCCCAAGACTAGCGGGTTATTACAATGAGCAGTTCTTC	CASSPRLAGYYNEQFF
TRBV27	-	-	TRBJ2-7	TGTGCCAGCAGTTTATCGGGTGGGGACGGGTTCTACGAGCAGTACTTC	CASSLSGGDGFYEQYF
TRBV19	-	TRBD2	TRBJ2-1	TGTGCCAGTAGTGCCTTGAGCGGGAGAGTAGTGGGAACTCAGGACAATGAGCAGTTCTTC	CASSALSGRVVGTQDNEQFF
TRBV7-9	once	-	TRBJ2-1	TGTGCCAGCAGCCCCCTAGGATCGGACCTTAATGAGCAGTTCTTC	CASSPLGSDLNEQFF
TRBV6-5	once	-	TRBJ2-7	TGTGCCAGCAGTTACGTGAGTGGCGAGCAGTACTTC	CASSYVSGEQYF
TRBV6-1	-	-	TRBJ1-1	TGTGCCAGCAGTGAACCGATCGAGGGCACTGAAGCTTTCTTT	CASSEPIEGTEAFF
TRBV6-5	-	-	TRBJ1-1	TGTGCCAGCAGTTATTATGAGGGGATTGACTCTGAAGCTTTCTTT	CASSYYEGIDSEAFF